The entry below describes one T cell receptor (beta chain). The data originate from a study of blood T cell repertoires in COVID-19. Study-wide context: Spain, Italy and the United States supplied samples that represented acute and convalescent COVID-19. The cDNA or gDNA used as material had been derived from T cells, B-cell-depleted T cells, or PBMCs.

Trimming pared 2 bases from V and 2 bases from J, leaving 6 bases between. The CDR3 has 13 amino acids. The germline CDR1 and CDR2 sequences are SGHTA and FQGNSA. Original processing notes: Estimation of nucleated cell counts was performed using reference gene primer amplification. Data came from immunoSEQ multiplex PCR; TCRdb stores just in-frame clones and leaves some out. The V and J calls and the clone size are those of that table, but D and trimming were determined from the DNA. The table shows 55,000 to 80,000 clones, with roughly 90% occurring only once. The chain employs TRBV7-2 and TRBJ2-5; no clear D. The sequenced sample consisted of peripheral blood. This TCR derives from a woman aged 55-70 years with acute or convalescent COVID-19. DNA for the CDR3: TGTGCCAGCAGCTTACCCAGGCAAGAGACCCAGTACTTC. Protein sequence: CASSLPRQETQYF.